These T cell receptor beta chains were read from a single sample in a study of CD8 T cells in Susac syndrome. TCRdb re-derived calls from the immunoSEQ multiplex PCR reads in MiXCR, one entry per CDR3 protein. The sample has 160,000 or so distinct CDR3 sequences; approximately 94% are singletons. Sequenced input: CD4+ T cells from PBMCs. These receptors all stem from a human donor with multiple sclerosis. Each CDR3 is given without its conserved first and last residue. D genes are given only for firm matches. Size tells how often a clone was seen (once, few, many) or the class of an expanded clone, and some rows leave it out.

D: .
J: TRBJ1-5
size: .
V: TRBV30
CDR3: AWGQGWNQPQH

D: TRBD1
J: TRBJ2-2
size: .
V: TRBV2
CDR3: ASSDSRDRELF

D: .
J: TRBJ2-5
size: once
V: TRBV2
CDR3: ASAGPQPGEQETQY

D: .
J: TRBJ2-4
size: .
V: TRBV30
CDR3: AWSVRGDLGNIQY

D: TRBD1
J: TRBJ2-1
size: .
V: TRBV12-3/TRBV12-4
CDR3: ASRPRDRVYNEQF

D: TRBD1
J: TRBJ2-7
size: .
V: TRBV5-1
CDR3: ASRRYGQGANEQY

D: TRBD1
J: TRBJ2-2
size: .
V: TRBV29-1
CDR3: SVRTGGLGISTGELF

D: .
J: TRBJ2-3
size: .
V: TRBV5-4
CDR3: ASSLAGQGSDTQY

D: TRBD1
J: TRBJ1-2
size: .
V: TRBV7-2
CDR3: ASSFGLGQGGSGYT

D: TRBD2
J: TRBJ2-3
size: .
V: TRBV9
CDR3: ASSAQYGGGSTDTQY

D: .
J: TRBJ2-3
size: .
V: TRBV5-4
CDR3: ASSHRAGRTDTQY

D: TRBD2
J: TRBJ2-7
size: .
V: TRBV6-5
CDR3: ASSYSGGRGEQY

D: .
J: TRBJ1-2
size: .
V: TRBV27
CDR3: ASSTQGRAGYT

D: .
J: TRBJ2-3
size: .
V: TRBV29-1
CDR3: SVSPDWDTQY

D: .
J: TRBJ1-2
size: .
V: TRBV18
CDR3: ISSTALYGYT

D: TRBD2
J: TRBJ2-5
size: .
V: TRBV7-2
CDR3: ASSAGTSLETQY

D: TRBD2
J: TRBJ2-2
size: once
V: TRBV10-3
CDR3: AIRVAGGNTGELF

D: .
J: TRBJ2-2
size: .
V: TRBV9
CDR3: ASSVVGGTSNTGELF

D: TRBD1
J: TRBJ1-1
size: .
V: TRBV6-5
CDR3: ASSYYGTVSMNTEAF

D: .
J: TRBJ2-3
size: .
V: TRBV7-2
CDR3: ASSLAYTDTQY

D: .
J: TRBJ1-1
size: .
V: TRBV4-1
CDR3: ASSRLTDWNTEAF

D: .
J: TRBJ1-1
size: .
V: TRBV29-1
CDR3: SVLQGRPPEAF

D: TRBD1
J: TRBJ1-2
size: .
V: TRBV10-3
CDR3: AISPGQGYGYT